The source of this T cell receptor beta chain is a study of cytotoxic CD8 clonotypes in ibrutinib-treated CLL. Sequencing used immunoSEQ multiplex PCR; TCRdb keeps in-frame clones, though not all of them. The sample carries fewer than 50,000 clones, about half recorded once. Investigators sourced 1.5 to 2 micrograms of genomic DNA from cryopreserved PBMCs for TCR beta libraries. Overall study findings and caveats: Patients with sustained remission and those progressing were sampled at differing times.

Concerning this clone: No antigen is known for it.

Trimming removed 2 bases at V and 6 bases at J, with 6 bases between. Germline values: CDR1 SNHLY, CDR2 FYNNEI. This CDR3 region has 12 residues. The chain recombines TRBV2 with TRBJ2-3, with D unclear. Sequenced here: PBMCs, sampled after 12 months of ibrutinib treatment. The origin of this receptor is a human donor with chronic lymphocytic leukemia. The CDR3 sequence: CASSEHGDTQYF. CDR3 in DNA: TGTGCCAGCAGTGAACATGGGGATACGCAGTATTTT.